The 3 T cell receptor beta chains in this list originate from one sample, sequenced in a study of T cells in localized non-small cell lung cancer. Profiled with immunoSEQ multiplex PCR; TCRdb holds only in-frame clones, not every one. This table holds around 70,000 clones, 85% to 90% found once. The specimen comprised peripheral blood, sampled before any cancer treatment. The origin of the receptors is a male donor aged 60 or older with stage III squamous cell lung carcinoma.

This clone was found once. V usage is TRBV4-3 and J usage is TRBJ1-2, with D unresolved. CDR3 length equals 15 residues. Trimming removed 3 bases from V and 0 bases from J, with 11 bases in between. Per germline, CDR1 LGHNA and CDR2 YSLEER. The CDR3 loop reads CASSHASVTNYGYTF. In DNA, the CDR3 is TGCGCCAGCAGCCATGCCTCGGTTACTAACTATGGCTACACCTTC.

The chain links TRBV27 to TRBJ2-3; perhaps TRBD1 as D (5 bases). CDR1 is MNHEY, CDR2 SMNVEV, per germline (reference sequence). The CDR3 consists of 14 residues. The V end lost 3 bases, the J end lost 4 bases, and 11 bases lay between the germline ends. This chain's CDR3 is CASSLQGRSDTQYF. DNA of the CDR3: TGTGCCAGCAGTTTGCAGGGTAGGTCAGATACGCAGTATTTT.

V is TRBV6-6 and J is TRBJ2-1; D perhaps matches TRBD2 (5 bases). The ends were cut back, 7 bases at V and 9 bases at J, with 19 bases in the middle. The CDR3 has 14 amino acids. Germline loops: CDR1 MNHNY, CDR2 SVGAGI (reference sequence). The CDR3 DNA sequence: TGTGCCAGCACCCCCGCGGAAGCGGCAGGTGAGCAGTTCTTC. Amino acid sequence: CASTPAEAAGEQFF.